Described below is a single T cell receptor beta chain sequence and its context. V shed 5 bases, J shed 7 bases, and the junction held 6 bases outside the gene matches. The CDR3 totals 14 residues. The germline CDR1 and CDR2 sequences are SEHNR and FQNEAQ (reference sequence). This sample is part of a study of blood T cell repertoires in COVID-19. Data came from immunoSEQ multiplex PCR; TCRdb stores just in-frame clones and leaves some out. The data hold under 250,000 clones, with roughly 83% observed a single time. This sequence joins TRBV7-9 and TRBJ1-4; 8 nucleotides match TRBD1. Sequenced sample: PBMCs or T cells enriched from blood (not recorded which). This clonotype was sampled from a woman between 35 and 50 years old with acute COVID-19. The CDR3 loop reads CASSTDRGGEKLFF. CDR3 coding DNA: TGTGCCAGCAGCACAGACAGGGGCGGTGAAAAACTGTTTTTT.